One and the same sample provided the 27 T cell receptor beta chains below, sequenced in a study of vaccination and CD4 T cells after COVID-19. Cultured CD4+ T-cell DNA underwent Oncomine TCR Beta short-read sequencing. TCRdb reanalysed the PCR reads using MiXCR and keeps one entry per CDR3 protein. The profile shows 21,000 or so distinct CDR3 sequences, around 43% of them singletons. Treatment denoted: roughly 10-day PBMC culture with coronavirus spike peptide pools or control peptides (ViraFEST assay). These receptors have no identified antigens. Sequencing was performed on CD4+ T cells from blood, cultured in vitro. The receptors were sampled from a human donor who had recovered from COVID-19.

The V call is TRBV7-2, the J call TRBJ1-4; D ambiguous. The CDR3 covers 15 residues. Deletions cut 5 bases from V and 6 bases from J, with 16 bases between. Germline CDR1 and CDR2: SGHTA and FQGNSA. The CDR3 nucleotides read TGTGCCAGCAGCCCCGACCCTACCCAGTATGAAAAACTGTTTTTT. This sequence encodes CASSPDPTQYEKLFF.

The chain recombines TRBV19 with TRBJ2-1; 8 bases are shared with TRBD1. Germline CDR1 is LNHDA and CDR2 is SQIVND (reference sequence). The V gene end was trimmed by 3 bases and the J gene end by 7 bases; junction bases not matched to a gene: 5. The CDR3 is 14 residues long. The CDR3 reads CASSIVRGRNEQFF. CDR3 DNA sequence: TGTGCCAGTAGTATTGTCAGGGGGCGAAATGAGCAGTTCTTC. Variable domain in full (rest from reference TRBV19 and TRBJ2-1): DGGITQSPKYLFRKEGQNVTLSCEQNLNHDAMYWYRQDPGQGLRLIYYSQIVNDFQKGDIAEGYSVSREKKESFPLTVTSAQKNPTAFYLCASSIVRGRNEQFFGPGTRLTVL.

The J gene is TRBJ2-5, the V gene TRBV11-3; possibly TRBD2 for D (5 bases). CDR1 and CDR2 from the germline V gene are SGHNT and YENEEA. The CDR3 consists of 15 residues. V dropped 1 base and J dropped 2 bases, with 11 bases sitting between them. The CDR3 here is CASSLGPQRQETQYF. CDR3 bases: TGTGCCAGCAGCTTAGGCCCCCAGCGGCAAGAGACCCAGTACTTC.

CDR3 sequence reads: CAISGGGQDSPLHF. CDR3 DNA: TGTGCCATCAGTGGGGGGGGGCAGGACTCACCCCTCCACTTT. The chain links TRBV10-3 to TRBJ1-6, with a tentative D call TRBD1 (6 bases). This CDR3 has 14 residues. V was cut by 4 bases and J by 10 bases, with 14 bases left in between. CDR1 and CDR2 from the germline V gene are ENHRY and SYGVKD.

The chain recombines TRBV28 with TRBJ1-4; D is ambiguous. Trimming removed 5 bases from V and 11 bases from J, with 9 bases in between. The CDR3 covers 11 residues. Germline-derived CDR1 and CDR2 are MDHEN and SYDVKM. The chain's CDR3 is CASSHVGKLFF. Here the CDR3 DNA reads TGTGCCAGCAGTCACGTCGGGAAACTGTTTTTT.

This clonotype was seen once. The chain couples TRBV19 to TRBJ1-2, with unresolved D. V lost 2 bases and J 7 bases, leaving 17 bases between the germline ends. Germline lookup yields CDR1 LNHDA and CDR2 SQIVND (reference sequence). This CDR3 has 15 amino acids. Written as DNA, the CDR3 is TGTGCCAGTAGTATACGGTTTGTGAAGGGAACTGGCTACACCTTC. Translating it yields CASSIRFVKGTGYTF.

The CDR3 nucleotides are TGTGCCACCAGCAGAGGATGGGGGGAGAGCTACAATGAGCAGTTCTTC. It yields the protein CATSRGWGESYNEQFF. V is TRBV15 and J is TRBJ2-1; the D gene is possibly TRBD2 (6 bases). Germline V CDR1 and CDR2: LNHNV, YYDKDF (reference sequence). Between the trimmed V and J ends, which lost 1 base and 3 bases, there was a span of 13 bases. This CDR3 has 16 residues.

The chain joins TRBV6-4 to TRBJ2-7; D perhaps matches TRBD2 (7 bases). Germline V gives CDR1 MRHNA, CDR2 SNTAGT. V was shortened by 11 bases and J by 5 bases, with 22 bases between the two germline ends. CDR3 size: 14 residues. CDR3: CAPRGGEGYNEQYF. The DNA for the CDR3 is TGTGCCCCCAGGGGTGGGGAGGGATATAACGAGCAGTACTTC.

The chain carries TRBV6-2 or TRBV6-3 and TRBJ2-1; 12 positions match TRBD2. Germline V gene lookup returns CDR1 MNHEY and CDR2 SVGEGT. This CDR3 region has 18 residues. V lost 4 bases, J lost 7 bases, and 14 bases stayed unmatched. The CDR3 nucleotides read TGTGCCAGCAGTTCCATTCGCCGACTAGCGGGAGAGGGTAATGAGCAGTTCTTC. It yields the protein CASSSIRRLAGEGNEQFF.

The chain has TRBV20-1 and TRBJ1-4, with D perhaps TRBD1 (6 bases). Germline V CDR1 and CDR2: DFQATT, SNEGSKA (reference sequence). The CDR3 contains 15 residues. Trimming stripped 4 bases from V and 7 bases from J, with 19 bases between. The CDR3 DNA reads TGCAGTGCTACCCCAGCGGGAGGGGGTGGTGAAAAACTGTTTTTT. This encodes CSATPAGGGGEKLFF.

This clonotype is categorized as medium-sized (0.01 to 0.1%). The chain links TRBV7-2 to TRBJ1-2, with 9 positions matching TRBD1. CDR1 and CDR2 from the germline V gene are SGHTA and FQGNSA. J lost 7 bases, V lost 3 bases, and 3 bases had no gene match. This CDR3 has 13 residues. CDR3 loop: CASSLTGGTGYTF. CDR3 DNA: TGTGCCAGCAGCTTGACAGGGGGGACTGGCTACACCTTC.

This clonotype was counted only a few times. This chain connects TRBV10-3 to TRBJ1-5; no firm D call. The CDR3 consists of 14 residues. The germline V and J ends were trimmed by 0 bases and 3 bases, with 6 bases remaining between them. CDR1 and CDR2 (germline): ENHRY, SYGVKD. In DNA form, the CDR3 reads TGTGCCATCAGTGAGTCAAGGTCCAATCAGCCCCAGCATTTT. Residues: CAISESRSNQPQHF.

V gene TRBV6-4 combines with J gene TRBJ1-4; perhaps TRBD1 as D (5 bases). The CDR3 totals 15 residues. V dropped 2 bases and J dropped 5 bases, with 12 bases sitting between them. The germline V gene has CDR1 MRHNA and CDR2 SNTAGT. Here the CDR3 DNA reads TGTGCCAGCAGTGACGGTGGGGGGAGGAATGAAAAACTGTTTTTT. It encodes CASSDGGGRNEKLFF.

The chain employs TRBV7-6 and TRBJ2-5; 7 bases fit TRBD1. Germline CDR1 and CDR2: SGHVS and FNYEAQ. The CDR3 loop spans 18 amino acids. The V and J ends lost 0 bases and 1 base, in that order; junction bases with no gene match: 11. CDR3 nucleotides: TGTGCCAGCAGCTTAGCTTCCGCCGGGACAGTGGGCCAAGAGACCCAGTACTTC. This codes for CASSLASAGTVGQETQYF.

This clonotype was seen a handful of times. The chain links TRBV19 to TRBJ2-5; TRBD2 aligns across 11 bases. CDR3 length: 13 residues. CDR1 is LNHDA, CDR2 SQIVND, per germline (reference sequence). The ends lost 8 bases at V and 4 bases at J; junction bases unmatched: 3. CDR3 DNA sequence: TGTGCCAGTGGACTAGCGGGTCGAGAGACCCAGTACTTC. This encodes CASGLAGRETQYF.

The V and J genes are TRBV20-1 and TRBJ2-1; D remains ambiguous. CDR1 and CDR2 from the germline V gene are DFQATT and SNEGSKA (reference sequence). Trimming removed 4 bases from V and 7 bases from J, with 14 bases in between. The CDR3 extends over 13 amino acids. CDR3 sequence (DNA): TGCAGTGCTATCTGGACGCGGATAAATGAGCAGTTCTTC. Translated, it gives CSAIWTRINEQFF.

This clonotype was counted a single time. The rearrangement links TRBV28 to TRBJ1-4; D unresolved. Trimming stripped 6 bases from V and 0 bases from J, with 8 bases between. The V gene's germline CDR1 is MDHEN and CDR2 SYDVKM. This CDR3 comprises 14 residues. CDR3 coding DNA: TGTGCCAGCAGCCCATTTGCAACTAATGAAAAACTGTTTTTT. This codes for CASSPFATNEKLFF.

The CDR3 sequence: CASSYTSGRNTGELFF. The CDR3 DNA reads TGTGCCAGCAGCTACACTAGCGGGAGGAACACCGGGGAGCTGTTTTTT. V gene TRBV7-7 combines with J gene TRBJ2-2; the match to TRBD2 covers 11 bases. The germline V gene encodes CDR1 SSHAT and CDR2 FNYEAQ (reference sequence). After removal of 4 bases from V and 1 base from J, the junction contained 2 bases not matched to a gene. CDR3 length equals 16 residues.

The CDR3 DNA reads as TGTGCCTGGAGTGTTTCGGGAAGGAACGAGCAGTACTTC. Protein product: CAWSVSGRNEQYF. The chain links TRBV30 to TRBJ2-7; a possible D gene is TRBD2 (5 bases). Between the trimmed V and J ends, which lost 0 bases and 5 bases, there was a span of 11 bases. Germline V gene lookup returns CDR1 GTSNPN and CDR2 SVGIG (reference sequence). This CDR3 is built from 13 residues.

The CDR3 spells CASSPRTRETQYF. Here the CDR3 DNA reads TGTGCCAGCAGCCCCAGGACGCGAGAGACCCAGTACTTC. The chain carries TRBV7-2 and TRBJ2-5; no reliable D call. The length of the CDR3 is 13 residues. V was cut by 5 bases and J by 4 bases, with 11 bases left in between. Germline assignment: CDR1 SGHTA and CDR2 FQGNSA.

The CDR3 DNA reads TGTGCCAGCAGCCAGACAGCCTACGAGCAGTACTTC. This encodes CASSQTAYEQYF. The chain links TRBV3-1 to TRBJ2-7, with D maybe TRBD1 (5 bases). The CDR3 sequence is 12 residues long. Germline CDR1 is LGHDT and CDR2 is YNNKEL (reference sequence). V lost 3 bases and J lost 2, with 5 bases in between.

The CDR3 DNA follows: TGCAGTGCTTACGGGACAGGGGATTCACCCCTCCACTTT. It yields the protein CSAYGTGDSPLHF. The genes are TRBV20-1 and TRBJ1-6; 10 positions match TRBD1. The J segment lost 8 bases and the V segment lost 5 bases, leaving 3 bases of the junction unmatched. Germline lookup yields CDR1 DFQATT and CDR2 SNEGSKA (reference sequence). This CDR3 has 13 residues.

The J gene is TRBJ2-5, the V gene TRBV4-2; a weak D match, TRBD2 (6 bases). CDR1 and CDR2 (germline): LGHNA, YNFKEQ. The CDR3 totals 14 residues. Trimming shortened V by 4 bases and J by 2 bases, and 11 bases separated the two germline ends. CDR3 in DNA: TGTGCCAGCAGCCTTCTCCGGGGGCAAGAGACCCAGTACTTC. Its protein is CASSLLRGQETQYF.

The genes are TRBV20-1 and TRBJ2-1; TRBD2 agrees at 9 bases. This CDR3 is built from 13 residues. Per the germline V gene, CDR1 is DFQATT and CDR2 is SNEGSKA (reference sequence). V lost 1 base to trimming and J lost 12 bases; unmatched junction nucleotides: 7. In DNA form, the CDR3 reads TGCAGTGCTAGAGGATCTAGCGGGATATGGCAGTTCTTC. Translating it yields CSARGSSGIWQFF.

This clonotype has more than one count but fewer than ten. J is TRBJ1-1 and V is TRBV19; 12 bases match TRBD1. This CDR3 has 17 amino acids. CDR1 and CDR2 (germline): LNHDA, SQIVND (reference sequence). The J segment lost 0 bases and the V segment lost 5 bases, leaving 7 bases of the junction unmatched. CDR3 in amino acids: CASSVGTGGVLNTEAFF. CDR3 bases: TGTGCCAGTAGTGTAGGGACAGGGGGCGTTCTGAACACTGAAGCTTTCTTT. Variable domain in full (rest from reference TRBV19 and TRBJ1-1): DGGITQSPKYLFRKEGQNVTLSCEQNLNHDAMYWYRQDPGQGLRLIYYSQIVNDFQKGDIAEGYSVSREKKESFPLTVTSAQKNPTAFYLCASSVGTGGVLNTEAFFGQGTRLTVV.

In this sample, this clonotype turned up a few times. The chain is built from TRBV19 and TRBJ2-1; TRBD1 might be the D (6 bases). In germline, CDR1 is LNHDA, CDR2 SQIVND (reference sequence). V was trimmed by 3 bases and J by 5 bases, leaving 17 bases between them. The CDR3 consists of 16 residues. CDR3 sequence: CASSILGLTGHNEQFF. The CDR3 DNA sequence: TGTGCCAGTAGTATCCTGGGATTGACAGGCCACAATGAGCAGTTCTTC.

This clonotype has just one count. This chain uses TRBV6-2 or TRBV6-3 with TRBJ2-1, with a possible D match to TRBD1 (6 bases). The CDR3 spans 14 residues. Trimming pared 6 bases from V and 2 bases from J, leaving 11 bases between. Germline loops: CDR1 MNHEY, CDR2 SVGEGT. CDR3 coding DNA: TGTGCCAGCAGCTCTACAGGGCCCTACAATGAGCAGTTCTTC. Translating it yields CASSSTGPYNEQFF.